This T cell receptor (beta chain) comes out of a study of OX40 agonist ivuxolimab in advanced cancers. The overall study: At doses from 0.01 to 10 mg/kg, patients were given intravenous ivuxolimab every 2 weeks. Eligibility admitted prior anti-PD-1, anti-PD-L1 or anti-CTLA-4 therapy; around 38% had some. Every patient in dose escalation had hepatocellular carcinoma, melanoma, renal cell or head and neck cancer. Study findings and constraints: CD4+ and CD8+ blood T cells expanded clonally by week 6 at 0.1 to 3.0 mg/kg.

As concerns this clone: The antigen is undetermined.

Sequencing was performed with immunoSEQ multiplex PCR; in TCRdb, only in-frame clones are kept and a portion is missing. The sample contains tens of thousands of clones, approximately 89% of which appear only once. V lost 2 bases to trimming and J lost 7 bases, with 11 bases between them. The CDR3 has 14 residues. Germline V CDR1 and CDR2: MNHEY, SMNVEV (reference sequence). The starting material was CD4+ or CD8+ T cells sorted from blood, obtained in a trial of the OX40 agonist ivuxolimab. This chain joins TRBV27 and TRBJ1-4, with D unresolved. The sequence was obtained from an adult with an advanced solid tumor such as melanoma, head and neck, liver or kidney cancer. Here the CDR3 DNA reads TGTGCCAGCAGTTTAATAGGGTTGGGTGAAAAACTGTTTTTT. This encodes CASSLIGLGEKLFF.